This T cell receptor beta chain derives from a study of T-cell memory formation after mild COVID-19 (dated by TCRdb to about 2021). General notes on the study: Most TCR sequence clusters were specific to one of the two donors. Longitudinal TCRalpha and TCRbeta repertoire sequencing tracked T-cell clones expanding and contracting after mild COVID-19 in two donors. Two young, previously healthy adult volunteers made up the cohort, one male and one female.

As regards this clonotype: The antigen it recognizes is unknown. Qualities for individual bases were not recorded, and no much larger clone is one base off.

The sequencer listed for this sample is Illumina NovaSeq 6000. Using 5'RACE with constant-segment primers, TCRalpha and TCRbeta cDNA libraries were constructed, with sample barcodes and unique molecular identifiers added in the process. RNA was extracted from every sample with Trizol reagent. Library amplification was performed in two PCR steps, and a second sample barcode and Illumina TruSeq adapters were introduced in the second step. Sequencing of libraries was performed on an Illumina NovaSeq with 2 x 150 bp paired-end reads. As for the authors' bioinformatics: Demultiplexing of reads and collapsing into UMI-guided consensus sequences were performed with migec v1.2.7. Using mixcr v2.1.11, UMI consensuses were aligned to TRA and TRB V and J templates and then assembled into clonotypes. A clonotype was counted as expanded or contracted only when both edgeR and NoisET called the clonotype significant, with the noise models trained on biological replicates. For edgeR calls, a false discovery rate-adjusted p below 0.01 and a log2 fold-change threshold of 1 were applied. As an exploratory analysis of dynamics, PCA with hierarchical clustering was applied to max-normalized trajectories of the 1000 most abundant clonotypes. Separately sequenced CD4+ and CD8+ repertoires were used to assign the CD4 or CD8 phenotype of responding clones. TCRdb reprocessing: public reads trimmed at Q25 with fastp, clones called with MiXCR, in-frame beta chains kept. Each record represents a unique CDR3 protein, reported with the most common genes and DNA among its rows. The V and J calls reflect TCRdb's pipeline rather than the authors' work. The sample table contains about 290,000 distinct CDR3 sequences; only one count was recorded for around 15% of them. The ten largest make up roughly 22% of the sample.

V is reduced by 5 bases and J by 1 base, leaving a spacing of 6 bases between them. The CDR3 starts with the cysteine, ends with the phenylalanine, and has 13 residues. Only the CDR3 DNA stays, 39 bases, in frame from base 1. The germline V gene encodes CDR1 KGHDR and CDR2 SFDVKD. Overall study outcomes, separate from this receptor: From day 15 to 85, contracting clones showed balanced CD4/CD8 phenotypes, whereas a second wave of clones that expanded from day 15 to 37 leaned towards CD4+. The detection of some responding clones in pre-infection memory suggests that pre-existing cross-reactive memory T cells joined the SARS-CoV-2 response. The study covered only a couple of mild cases, and larger cohorts including severe cases with pre-infection samples were considered necessary. Contracting CD4+ clones appeared mostly in the CM and EM memory subsets, whereas CD8+ clones were enriched in EMRA. SARS-CoV-2 specificity was not confirmed for the second-wave clones peaking on day 37.

Ficoll-Paque density gradient centrifugation was the method used to isolate PBMCs. The chain couples TRBV24-1 to TRBJ2-3, and possibly TRBD1, on 6 matching bases. This clonotype was obtained from a man aged 18-30 years who had mild COVID-19 (a few samples of this study predate the infection). The sample titles of this study are shuffled in the database, so cell type and time point are left out; the donor was told from shared clones. Material: PBMCs or a T cell subset sorted from them (not recorded which). The CDR3 sequence is CATSAGGTDTQYF. The sequence in DNA is TGTGCCACCAGTGCAGGGGGCACAGATACGCAGTATTTT.